This T cell receptor (beta chain) stems from a study of OX40 agonist ivuxolimab in advanced cancers. The protocol was immunoSEQ multiplex PCR, while the TCRdb copy is restricted to in-frame clones and leaves out a portion. The top ten clones hold roughly 15% of a sample with tens of thousands of clones, around 90% of them seen once. This sequence was found in an adult with an advanced solid tumor such as melanoma, head and neck, liver or kidney cancer. The starting material was CD4+ or CD8+ T cells sorted from blood, obtained in a trial of the OX40 agonist ivuxolimab.

This CDR3 is CASSHSEPFNILYNEQFF. CDR3 nucleotides: TGTGCCAGTAGTCACAGCGAGCCTTTTAACATTCTCTACAATGAGCAGTTCTTC. This chain connects TRBV19 to TRBJ2-1; unclear D gene. Germline CDR1 reads LNHDA; CDR2 reads SQIVND (reference sequence). CDR3 length: 18 amino acids. The V and J ends lost 5 bases and 3 bases respectively, with 23 bases between them.